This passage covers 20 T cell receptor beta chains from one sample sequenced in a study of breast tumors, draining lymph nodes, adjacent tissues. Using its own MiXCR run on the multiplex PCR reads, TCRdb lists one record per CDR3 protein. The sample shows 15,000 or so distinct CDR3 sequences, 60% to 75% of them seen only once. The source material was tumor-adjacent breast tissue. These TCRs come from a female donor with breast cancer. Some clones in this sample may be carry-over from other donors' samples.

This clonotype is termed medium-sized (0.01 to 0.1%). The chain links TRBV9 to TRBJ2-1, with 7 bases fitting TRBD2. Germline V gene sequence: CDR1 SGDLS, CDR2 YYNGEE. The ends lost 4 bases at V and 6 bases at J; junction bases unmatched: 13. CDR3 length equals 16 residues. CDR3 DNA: TGTGCCAGCAGCCTATCAGCGGGATTTGGGTCCAATGAGCAGTTCTTC. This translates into CASSLSAGFGSNEQFF.

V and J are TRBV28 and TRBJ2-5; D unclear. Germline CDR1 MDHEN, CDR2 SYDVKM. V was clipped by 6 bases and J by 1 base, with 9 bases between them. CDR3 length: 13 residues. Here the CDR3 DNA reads TGTGCCAGCAGGACAACCCCCCAAGAGACCCAGTACTTC. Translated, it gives CASRTTPQETQYF.

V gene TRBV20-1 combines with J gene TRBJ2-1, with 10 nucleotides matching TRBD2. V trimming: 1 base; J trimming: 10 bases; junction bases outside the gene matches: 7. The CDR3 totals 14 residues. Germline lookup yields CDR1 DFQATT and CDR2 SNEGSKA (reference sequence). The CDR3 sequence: CSARVPSGSREQFF. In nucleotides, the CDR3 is TGCAGTGCTAGAGTGCCTAGCGGGAGCCGCGAGCAGTTCTTC.

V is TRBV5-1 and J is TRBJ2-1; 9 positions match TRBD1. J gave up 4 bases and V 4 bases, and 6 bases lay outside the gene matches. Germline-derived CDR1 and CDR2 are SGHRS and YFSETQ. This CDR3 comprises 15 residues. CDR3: CASSPDRGFYNEQFF. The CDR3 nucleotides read TGCGCCAGCAGCCCAGACAGGGGGTTTTACAATGAGCAGTTCTTC. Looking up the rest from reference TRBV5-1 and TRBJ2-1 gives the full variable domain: KAGVTQTPRYLIKTRGQQVTLSCSPISGHRSVSWYQQTPGQGLQFLFEYFSETQRNKGNFPGRFSGRQFSNSRSEMNVSTLELGDSALYLCASSPDRGFYNEQFFGPGTRLTVL.

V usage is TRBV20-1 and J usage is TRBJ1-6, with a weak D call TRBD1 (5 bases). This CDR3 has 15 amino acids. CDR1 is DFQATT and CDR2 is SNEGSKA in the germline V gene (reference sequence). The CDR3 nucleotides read TGCAGCTACCGATTACAGGCGCGGTATAATTCACCCCTCCACTTT. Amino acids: CSYRLQARYNSPLHF.

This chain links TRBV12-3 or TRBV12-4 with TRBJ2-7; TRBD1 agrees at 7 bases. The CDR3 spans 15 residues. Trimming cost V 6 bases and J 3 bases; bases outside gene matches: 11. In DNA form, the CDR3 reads TGTGCCAGCAGCGGACAGGCGCCCGATTACTACGAGCAGTACTTC. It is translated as CASSGQAPDYYEQYF.

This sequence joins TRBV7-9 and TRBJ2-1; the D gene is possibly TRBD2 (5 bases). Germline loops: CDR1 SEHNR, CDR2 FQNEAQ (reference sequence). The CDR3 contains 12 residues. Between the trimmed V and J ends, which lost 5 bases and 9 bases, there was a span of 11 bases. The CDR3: CASSRMGAEQFF. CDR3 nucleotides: TGTGCCAGCAGCCGTATGGGAGCTGAGCAGTTCTTC.

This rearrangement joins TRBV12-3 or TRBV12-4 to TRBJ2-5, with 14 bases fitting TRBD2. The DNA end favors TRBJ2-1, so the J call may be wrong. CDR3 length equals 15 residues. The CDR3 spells CASSHGTSGSNEQFF. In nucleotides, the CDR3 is TGTGCCAGCAGTCACGGGACTAGCGGGAGCAATGAGCAGTTCTTC.

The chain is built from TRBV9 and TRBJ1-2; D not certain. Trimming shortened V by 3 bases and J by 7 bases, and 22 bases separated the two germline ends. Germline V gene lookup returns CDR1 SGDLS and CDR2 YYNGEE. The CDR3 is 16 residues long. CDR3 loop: CASSETPGGPRSGYTF. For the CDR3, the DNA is TGTGCCAGCAGCGAAACCCCCGGAGGGCCACGATCTGGCTACACCTTC.

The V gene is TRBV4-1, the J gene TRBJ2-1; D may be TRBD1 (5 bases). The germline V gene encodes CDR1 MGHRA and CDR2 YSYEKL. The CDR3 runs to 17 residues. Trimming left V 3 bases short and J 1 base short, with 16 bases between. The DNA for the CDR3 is TGCGCCAGCAGCCAGGGGTCCATGACAGCTTCCTACAATGAGCAGTTCTTC. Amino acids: CASSQGSMTASYNEQFF.

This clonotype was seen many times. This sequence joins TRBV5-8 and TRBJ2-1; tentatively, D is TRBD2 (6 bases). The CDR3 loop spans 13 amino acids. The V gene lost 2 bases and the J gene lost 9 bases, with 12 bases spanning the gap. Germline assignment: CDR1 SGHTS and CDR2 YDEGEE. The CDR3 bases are TGTGCCAGCAGCTTAGTAGGCGGGACTGAGCAGTTCTTC. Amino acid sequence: CASSLVGGTEQFF.

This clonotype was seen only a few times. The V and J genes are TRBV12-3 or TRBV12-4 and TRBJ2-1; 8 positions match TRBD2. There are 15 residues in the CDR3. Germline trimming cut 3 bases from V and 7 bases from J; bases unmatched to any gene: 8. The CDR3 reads CASSFGSGSGNEQFF. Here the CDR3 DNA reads TGTGCCAGCAGTTTTGGCAGCGGGAGCGGAAATGAGCAGTTCTTC.

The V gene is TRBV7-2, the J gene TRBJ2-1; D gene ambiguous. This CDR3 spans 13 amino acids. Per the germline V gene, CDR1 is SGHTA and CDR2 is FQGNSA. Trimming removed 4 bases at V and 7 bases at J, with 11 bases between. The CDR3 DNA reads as TGTGCCAGCAGCTCCGCTAGGCCAAATGAGCAGTTCTTC. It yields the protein CASSSARPNEQFF.

The CDR3 bases are TGCGCCAGCAGAGGTTTAGCGGGAGAATCCTACGAGCAGTACTTC. Protein: CASRGLAGESYEQYF. V and J are TRBV10-2 and TRBJ2-7; 9 bases agree with TRBD2. Germline V CDR1 and CDR2: WSHSY, SAAADI. The V segment lost 6 bases and the J segment 1 base; nucleotides outside the gene matches: 7. CDR3 length equals 15 residues.

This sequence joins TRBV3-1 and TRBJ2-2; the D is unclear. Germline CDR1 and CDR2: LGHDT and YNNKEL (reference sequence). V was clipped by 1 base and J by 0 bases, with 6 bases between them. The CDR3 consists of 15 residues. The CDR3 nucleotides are TGTGCCAGCAGCCAAGGTCTAGCGAACACCGGGGAGCTGTTTTTT. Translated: CASSQGLANTGELFF.

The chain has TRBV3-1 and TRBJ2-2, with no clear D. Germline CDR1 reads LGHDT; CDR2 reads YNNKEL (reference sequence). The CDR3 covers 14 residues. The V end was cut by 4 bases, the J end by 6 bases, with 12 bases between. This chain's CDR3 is CASSRSRVPGELFF. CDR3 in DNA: TGTGCCAGCAGCCGTTCCCGGGTACCCGGGGAGCTGTTTTTT.

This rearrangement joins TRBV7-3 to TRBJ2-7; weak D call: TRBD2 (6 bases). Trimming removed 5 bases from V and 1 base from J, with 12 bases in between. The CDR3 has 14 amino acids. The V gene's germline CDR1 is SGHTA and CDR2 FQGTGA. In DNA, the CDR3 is TGTGCCAGCAGCCCGGTTGGGGGGTCCTACGAGCAGTACTTC. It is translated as CASSPVGGSYEQYF.

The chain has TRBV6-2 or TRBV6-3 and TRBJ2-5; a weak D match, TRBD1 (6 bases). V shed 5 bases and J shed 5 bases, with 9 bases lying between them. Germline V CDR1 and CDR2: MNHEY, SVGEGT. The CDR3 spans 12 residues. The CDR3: CASSRDTETQYF. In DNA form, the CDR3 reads TGTGCCAGCAGTCGGGACACGGAGACCCAGTACTTC.

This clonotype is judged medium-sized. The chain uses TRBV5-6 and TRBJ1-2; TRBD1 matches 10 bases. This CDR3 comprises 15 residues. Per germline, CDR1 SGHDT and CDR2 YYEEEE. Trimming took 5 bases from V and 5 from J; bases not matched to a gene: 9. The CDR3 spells CASRRDRGGGYGYTF. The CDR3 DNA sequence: TGTGCCAGCAGGAGGGACAGGGGCGGGGGATATGGCTACACCTTC.

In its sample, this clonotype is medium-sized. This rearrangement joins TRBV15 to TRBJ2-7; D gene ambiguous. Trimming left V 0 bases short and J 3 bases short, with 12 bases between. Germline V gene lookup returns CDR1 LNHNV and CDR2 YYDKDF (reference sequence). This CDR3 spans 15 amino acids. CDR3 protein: CATSREGTNRYEQYF. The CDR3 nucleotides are TGTGCCACCAGCAGAGAGGGCACTAATCGCTACGAGCAGTACTTC. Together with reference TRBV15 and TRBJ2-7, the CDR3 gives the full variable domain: DAMVIQNPRYQVTQFGKPVTLSCSQTLNHNVMYWYQQKSSQAPKLLFHYYDKDFNNEADTPDNFQSRRPNTSFCFLDIRSPGLGDTAMYLCATSREGTNRYEQYFGPGTRLTVT.